This T cell receptor (beta chain) was recovered during a study of breast tumors, draining lymph nodes, adjacent tissues. TCRdb used MiXCR to reprocess the multiplex PCR reads, holding one entry per CDR3 protein. The sample yields some 17,000 distinct CDR3 sequences, just under 45% seen once. Study-wide results and caveats: Compared with basal-like, luminal-like tumors shared significantly more repertoire with nontumor tissue.

This clonotype was seen a handful of times. Its antigen is not identified. J gave up 7 bases and V 4 bases, and 10 bases lay outside the gene matches. CDR3 length: 17 amino acids. Germline CDR1 SGHNT, CDR2 YYREEE (reference sequence). The TCR comes from a female donor with breast cancer. Some clones in this sample may be carry-over from other donors' samples. The chain couples TRBV5-4 to TRBJ2-2; 13 nucleotides match TRBD2. Specimen: tumor-adjacent breast tissue. Here the CDR3 reads CASSRPGLAGEVGELFF. The CDR3 DNA follows: TGTGCCAGCAGCCGACCCGGACTAGCGGGAGAGGTCGGGGAGCTGTTTTTT. Full variable domain (rest looked up from reference TRBV5-4 and TRBJ2-2): ETGVTQSPTHLIKTRGQQVTLRCSSQSGHNTVSWYQQALGQGPQFIFQYYREEENGRGNFPPRFSGLQFPNYSSELNVNALELDDSALYLCASSRPGLAGEVGELFFGEGSRLTVL.